One sample yielded the 21 T cell receptor beta chains listed below, sequenced in a study of T cells after yellow fever vaccination (dated by TCRdb to between 2019 and 2020). The library came from 5' RACE. Sequenced using an Illumina HiSeq 2500. Using fastp at Q25 and MiXCR, TCRdb reprocessed the public reads and kept productive beta chains. CDR3 protein sequences are deduplicated, and each keeps its most common genes and DNA. Present in this sample are around 140,000 distinct CDR3 sequences, 7.7% of which were seen just once. The biggest ten clones account for approximately 0.78% of the sample. This specimen's treatment or condition label, per the study, means: live attenuated yellow fever vaccine strain. Specimen: CD4+ T cells sorted from PBMCs, collected 5 days after the yellow fever booster vaccination. Source of these receptors: a man in his thirties or forties who received the YFV17D yellow fever vaccine.

This clonotype was found many times. CDR3 loop: CASSFDSPKGDTGELFF. The CDR3 DNA sequence: TGTGCCAGCAGCTTCGACAGCCCCAAAGGGGACACCGGGGAGCTGTTTTTT. The chain is built from TRBV5-6 and TRBJ2-2; D may be TRBD1 (5 bases). V was pared by 2 bases and J by 3 bases, with 17 bases between. This CDR3 is 17 amino acids long. The germline V gene has CDR1 SGHDT and CDR2 YYEEEE.

This clonotype showed up many times. The chain employs TRBV28 and TRBJ2-2, with TRBD2 matching over 11 bases. Germline lookup yields CDR1 MDHEN and CDR2 SYDVKM. This CDR3 is built from 14 residues. V was pared by 7 bases and J by 4 bases, with 2 bases of the junction left unmatched. CDR3 loop: CASITSGGTGELFF. The CDR3 DNA reads as TGTGCCAGCATCACTAGCGGGGGCACCGGGGAGCTGTTTTTT.

CDR3 sequence (DNA): TGTGCCAGCAGCTTAAGGGCGGGAGAAGACAATGAGCAGTTCTTC. Protein: CASSLRAGEDNEQFF. This chain uses TRBV7-9 with TRBJ2-1; TRBD2 agrees at 7 bases. J lost 5 bases, V lost 2 bases, and 6 bases had no gene match. The CDR3 runs to 15 residues. Germline lookup yields CDR1 SEHNR and CDR2 FQNEAQ (reference sequence).

There are a few counts of this clonotype. The rearrangement links TRBV5-1 to TRBJ2-5, with D perhaps being TRBD1 or TRBD2 (7 bases each). CDR1 and CDR2 (germline): SGHRS, YFSETQ. The ends were cut back, 4 bases at V and 5 bases at J, with 12 bases in the middle. CDR3 length equals 13 residues. The CDR3 DNA reads TGCGCCAGCAGCCATCAGGGGGGGGAGACCCAGTACTTC. It translates to CASSHQGGETQYF. Using reference TRBV5-1 and TRBJ2-5 for the parts outside the CDR3, the full variable domain is KAGVTQTPRYLIKTRGQQVTLSCSPISGHRSVSWYQQTPGQGLQFLFEYFSETQRNKGNFPGRFSGRQFSNSRSEMNVSTLELGDSALYLCASSHQGGETQYFGPGTRLLVL.

This chain uses TRBV19 with TRBJ1-1; D is perhaps TRBD1 (6 bases). Germline-derived CDR1 and CDR2 are LNHDA and SQIVND (reference sequence). The V end was cut by 3 bases, the J end by 6 bases, with 11 bases between. The CDR3 loop spans 13 amino acids. CDR3 nucleotides: TGTGCCAGTAGTATTGGGGGCGCGGCTGAAGCTTTCTTT. Translating it yields CASSIGGAAEAFF.

This clonotype was picked up many times. The gene calls are TRBV12-3 or TRBV12-4 and TRBJ2-3; no clear D gene. The CDR3 runs to 15 residues. V lost 3 bases, J lost 4 bases, and 14 bases lay in between. The CDR3 loop is CASSFFGSAADTQYF. In nucleotides, the CDR3 is TGTGCCAGCAGTTTCTTCGGCTCGGCGGCAGATACGCAGTATTTT.

This clonotype was seen repeatedly, ten times or more. The V call is TRBV9, the J call TRBJ2-1, with 11 nucleotides matching TRBD2. CDR3 size: 15 residues. Germline values: CDR1 SGDLS, CDR2 YYNGEE. V gave up 3 bases and J gave up 5 bases; unmatched junction bases: 4. The CDR3 spells CASSERTSGHNEQFF. The CDR3 bases are TGTGCCAGCAGCGAGAGGACTAGCGGGCACAATGAGCAGTTCTTC.

This clonotype was observed many times. The genes are TRBV6-1 and TRBJ2-1, with 10 bases matching TRBD2. The trim removed 2 bases at V and 8 bases at J, leaving 3 bases unmatched. Germline V CDR1 and CDR2: MNHNS, SASEGT. This CDR3 spans 14 amino acids. The CDR3 sequence: CASSELGLADEQFF. The CDR3 DNA follows: TGTGCCAGCAGTGAACTAGGACTAGCGGATGAGCAGTTCTTC.

This clonotype was picked up many times. This chain connects TRBV7-9 to TRBJ2-2; TRBD1 might be the D (6 bases). The germline V gene encodes CDR1 SEHNR and CDR2 FQNEAQ (reference sequence). V lost 5 bases and J lost 8, with 18 bases in between. This CDR3 comprises 15 residues. The CDR3 region is CASSTGTPYTGELFF. CDR3 DNA: TGTGCCAGCAGCACCGGGACACCATATACGGGGGAGCTGTTTTTT.

At least ten counts were recorded for this clonotype. The CDR3 region has the DNA TGTGCCAGCAGCCAATGGCCGGGGACCGAGGATCTCTACGAGCAGTACTTC. This codes for CASSQWPGTEDLYEQYF. V and J are TRBV3-1 and TRBJ2-7; D is possibly TRBD1 or TRBD2 (5 bases each). The CDR3 runs to 17 residues. Germline CDR1 LGHDT, CDR2 YNNKEL (reference sequence). V was shortened by 2 bases and J by 3 bases, with 20 bases between the two germline ends.

This clonotype came up many times. This sequence joins TRBV12-3 or TRBV12-4 and TRBJ1-5; D is unclear. The CDR3 length is 14 residues. The V end was cut by 6 bases, the J end by 2 bases, with 11 bases between. Here the CDR3 DNA reads TGTGCCAGCAGCGCGTCGACCCGCAATCAGCCCCAGCATTTT. Amino acids: CASSASTRNQPQHF.

This clonotype occurred many times. This chain uses TRBV7-2 with TRBJ2-3; D perhaps matches TRBD1 (5 bases). The CDR3 has 13 residues. The ends were cut back, 5 bases at V and 4 bases at J, with 10 bases in the middle. The germline gives CDR1 SGHTA, CDR2 FQGNSA. This chain's CDR3 is CASSPTGPDTQYF. The CDR3 DNA follows: TGTGCCAGCAGCCCAACAGGCCCAGATACGCAGTATTTT.

There are many counts of this clonotype. V is TRBV14 and J is TRBJ2-7; TRBD2 is a possible D gene (6 bases). CDR3 length: 14 residues. Germline CDR1 is SGHDN and CDR2 is FVKESK. Trimming pared 3 bases from V and 11 bases from J, leaving 20 bases between. CDR3 DNA: TGTGCCAGCAGCCAGCGGGGCTTGGTAGGAGGAAAGTACTTC. Its translation is CASSQRGLVGGKYF. Using reference TRBV14 and TRBJ2-7 for the parts outside the CDR3, the full variable domain is EAGVTQFPSHSVIEKGQTVTLRCDPISGHDNLYWYRRVMGKEIKFLLHFVKESKQDESGMPNNRFLAERTGGTYSTLKVQPAELEDSGVYFCASSQRGLVGGKYFGPGTRLTVT.

This clonotype was recorded many times. The chain links TRBV29-1 to TRBJ2-5; 11 positions match TRBD2. The CDR3 has 12 residues. Trimming cost V 6 bases and J 5 bases; bases outside gene matches: 2. Germline CDR1 is SQVTM and CDR2 is ANQGSEA. The CDR3 DNA is TGCAGCGTCACTAGCGGGAGTGAGACCCAGTACTTC. It codes for CSVTSGSETQYF.

On this clonotype itself: Sequence at one end of the junction differs from germline and may be a read error. The chain combines TRBV20-1 with TRBJ2-3; D not certain. The CDR3 sequence is 17 residues long. Germline lookup yields CDR1 DFQATT and CDR2 SNEGSKA (reference sequence). The CDR3 DNA follows: TGCTGTGCTAGAGATCATGCGGATAACGCAGGCGCAGATACGCAGTATTTT. This gives the protein CCARDHADNAGADTQYF.

This clonotype was found many times. The J gene is TRBJ2-1, the V gene TRBV7-9, with D hard to call. V lost 1 base and J lost 4, with 11 bases in between. The CDR3 sequence is 15 residues long. Per germline, CDR1 SEHNR and CDR2 FQNEAQ (reference sequence). CDR3 DNA sequence: TGTGCCAGCAGCTTAGACGGCACCTTTTACAATGAGCAGTTCTTC. Its translation is CASSLDGTFYNEQFF.

This clonotype occurred many times. This chain connects TRBV7-2 to TRBJ2-5, with D tentatively TRBD1 (5 bases). Per germline, CDR1 SGHTA and CDR2 FQGNSA. CDR3 length: 16 amino acids. Trimming removed 2 bases at V and 2 bases at J, with 15 bases between. The CDR3 protein is CASSLFGQGEQETQYF. As DNA, the CDR3 is TGTGCCAGCAGCTTATTCGGACAAGGGGAACAAGAGACCCAGTACTTC.

This clonotype turned up a few times. The chain joins TRBV4-1 to TRBJ2-1; 10 bases fit TRBD2. V dropped 9 bases and J dropped 5; count of bases not matched to a gene: 7. Looked up from germline, CDR1 is MGHRA and CDR2 is YSYEKL. The CDR3 runs 14 residues. The CDR3 is CASSLAGIDNEQFF. In nucleotides, the CDR3 is TGCGCCAGTTCACTAGCGGGAATAGACAATGAGCAGTTCTTC.

In its sample, this clonotype was seen many times. This rearrangement joins TRBV20-1 to TRBJ1-5; perhaps TRBD1 as D (5 bases). This CDR3 comprises 12 residues. Germline V gene lookup returns CDR1 DFQATT and CDR2 SNEGSKA (reference sequence). V lost 3 bases and J 7 bases, leaving 10 bases between the germline ends. The CDR3 region is CSAREGVQPQHF. In nucleotides, the CDR3 is TGCAGTGCTAGGGAAGGGGTACAGCCCCAGCATTTT.

The CDR3 DNA follows: TGTGCCATCAGTCGTGGACTCCTCTGCTACAATGAGCAGTTCTTC. Residues: CAISRGLLCYNEQFF. This chain joins TRBV10-3 and TRBJ2-1, with D possibly matching TRBD2 (5 bases). The CDR3 has 15 amino acids. Germline lookup yields CDR1 ENHRY and CDR2 SYGVKD. The V end was cut by 5 bases, the J end by 3 bases, with 14 bases between.

This clonotype was counted at least ten times. The chain uses TRBV5-6 and TRBJ2-1; TRBD1 matches at 8 bases. V trimming: 4 bases; J trimming: 6 bases; junction bases outside the gene matches: 6. The CDR3 consists of 14 residues. Germline lookup yields CDR1 SGHDT and CDR2 YYEEEE. CDR3 bases: TGTGCCAGCAGCCTTATGGACAGGGTCAATGAGCAGTTCTTC. Translated, it gives CASSLMDRVNEQFF.